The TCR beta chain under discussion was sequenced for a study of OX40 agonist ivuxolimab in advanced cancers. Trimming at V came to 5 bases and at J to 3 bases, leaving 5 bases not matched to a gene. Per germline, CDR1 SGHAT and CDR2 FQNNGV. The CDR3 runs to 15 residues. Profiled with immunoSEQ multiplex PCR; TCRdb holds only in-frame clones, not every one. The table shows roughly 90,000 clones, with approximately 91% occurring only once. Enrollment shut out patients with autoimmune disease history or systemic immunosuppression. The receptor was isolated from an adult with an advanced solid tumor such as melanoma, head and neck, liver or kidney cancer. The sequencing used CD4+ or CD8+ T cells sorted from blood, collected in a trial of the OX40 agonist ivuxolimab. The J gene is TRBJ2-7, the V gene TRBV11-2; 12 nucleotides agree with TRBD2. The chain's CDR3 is CASSHSGLAGYEQYF. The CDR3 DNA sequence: TGTGCCAGCAGCCACTCGGGACTAGCGGGCTACGAGCAGTACTTC.